Listed below are T cell receptor beta chains from one sample, sequenced in a study of a mutant IDH1 vaccine in newly diagnosed glioma. Profiling relied on immunoSEQ multiplex PCR, and the TCRdb table lists in-frame clones only, not all of them. The data contain 90,000 to 100,000 clones, approximately 89% of them singletons. No cognate antigen is known for these TCRs. The sequenced sample was PBMCs, obtained from a glioma patient whose treatment included an IDH1 peptide vaccine. These receptors were taken from a woman in her forties or fifties with glioma. CDR3s include the opening cysteine and the closing phenylalanine or tryptophan. D genes are given only for firm matches. Rows give clone size only sometimes, using once, few, many, or a class for an expanded clone.

v_call	d_call	clone_size	j_call	cdr3_aa	cdr3_nt
TRBV28	-	-	TRBJ2-7	CASSLLRPNSYEQYF	TGTGCCAGCAGTTTATTGCGGCCTAACTCCTACGAGCAGTACTTC
TRBV14	-	-	TRBJ1-2	CASSQDRGSPNYGYTF	TGTGCCAGCAGCCAAGATCGGGGTTCCCCTAACTATGGCTACACCTTC
TRBV7-9	-	-	TRBJ2-7	CASSHTDGHEQYF	TGTGCCAGCAGCCACACCGACGGGCATGAGCAGTACTTC
TRBV7-8	TRBD2	-	TRBJ2-1	CASSGPTSGRAWRHEQFF	TGTGCCAGCAGTGGCCCTACTAGCGGGAGGGCCTGGCGCCATGAGCAGTTCTTC
TRBV6-6	-	-	TRBJ2-7	CASSSTVKSYEQYF	TGTGCCAGCAGTTCGACAGTGAAATCCTACGAGCAGTACTTC
TRBV5-3	-	few	TRBJ1-1	CARSLEGQGGWTEAFF	TGTGCCAGAAGCTTAGAGGGACAAGGTGGATGGACTGAAGCTTTCTTT
TRBV7-9	-	-	TRBJ1-3	CASSPTGFGNTIYF	TGTGCCAGCAGCCCCACAGGGTTTGGAAACACCATATATTTT
TRBV2	TRBD2	-	TRBJ2-2	CASSEWGLATGELFF	TGTGCCAGCAGTGAATGGGGACTAGCGACCGGGGAGCTGTTTTTT
TRBV6-4	-	few	TRBJ2-2	CASRDRYTGELFF	TGTGCCAGCAGGGATAGGTACACCGGGGAGCTGTTTTTT
TRBV5-1	-	-	TRBJ2-5	CASSPRGVETQYF	TGCGCCAGCAGCCCCCGCGGAGTGGAGACCCAGTACTTC
TRBV27	-	-	TRBJ2-1	CASKPGTSSYNEQFF	TGTGCCAGCAAACCAGGGACTTCTTCCTACAATGAGCAGTTCTTC
TRBV29-1	-	-	TRBJ2-1	CSAELLNEQFF	TGCAGCGCCGAACTCCTTAATGAGCAGTTCTTC
TRBV5-8	-	-	TRBJ1-2	CASSGGTEEPSYTF	TGTGCCAGCAGCGGAGGGACCGAGGAGCCTAGCTACACCTTC
TRBV5-1	TRBD2	-	TRBJ2-5	CASSLAGGQETQYF	TGCGCCAGCAGCTTGGCCGGGGGGCAAGAGACCCAGTACTTC
TRBV2	TRBD1	-	TRBJ2-5	CASSQKRQGWETQYF	TGTGCCAGCAGCCAAAAGAGACAGGGCTGGGAGACCCAGTACTTC
TRBV7-8	-	-	TRBJ1-1	CASSPDVLTFF	TGTGCCAGCAGCCCAGACGTGTTAACTTTCTTT
TRBV27	TRBD1	-	TRBJ2-3	CASSSYRGRSTDTQYF	TGTGCCAGCAGTTCCTACAGGGGCCGAAGCACAGATACGCAGTATTTT
TRBV9	TRBD1	-	TRBJ2-7	CASSVEGQGVEQYF	TGTGCCAGCAGCGTAGAAGGACAGGGAGTAGAGCAGTACTTC
TRBV27	TRBD1	-	TRBJ2-7	CASSWTGALYEQYF	TGTGCCAGCAGTTGGACAGGGGCCCTCTACGAGCAGTACTTC
TRBV6-6	-	-	TRBJ2-7	CASSPDLATTYEQYF	TGTGCCAGCAGCCCGGATCTAGCTACCACCTACGAGCAGTACTTC
TRBV5-6	TRBD2	-	TRBJ2-1	CASRRTSGYSYNEQFF	TGTGCCAGCAGAAGGACTAGCGGGTACTCCTACAATGAGCAGTTCTTC
TRBV10-3	-	-	TRBJ2-7	CAISESIRVHEQYF	TGTGCCATCAGTGAGTCGATTAGGGTCCACGAGCAGTACTTC
TRBV11-2	-	few	TRBJ2-3	CASSLGVSETDTQYF	TGTGCCAGCAGCTTAGGGGTTAGCGAGACAGATACGCAGTATTTT
TRBV7-9	-	-	TRBJ1-1	CASSLMGANTEAFF	TGTGCCAGCAGCTTAATGGGCGCGAACACTGAAGCTTTCTTT